This T cell receptor (beta chain) was identified during a study of a mutant IDH1 vaccine in newly diagnosed glioma. Looking at the study overall: Commencement of vaccination occurred 4-6 weeks following radiotherapy alone, or concurrently with temozolomide cycles. Points from the study as a whole: Apparently unrelated to pseudoprogression were changes in the top peripheral T cell clonotypes.

The time point denotes: week 11, during vaccination. Each dose delivered 300 ug of mutant IDH1 20-mer peptide subcutaneously with imiquimod. Repertoires were generated with immunoSEQ multiplex PCR, while TCRdb's copy carries only in-frame clones and drops some. The table lists some 130,000 clones, about four fifths of them singletons. Germline-derived CDR1 and CDR2 are GTSNPN and SVGIG (reference sequence). V was clipped by 4 bases and J by 10 bases; unmatched bases: 8. The CDR3 has 13 amino acids. Points on this clone: Its target is unknown.

The sequence derives from a man aged 35 to 55 with glioma. The chain employs TRBV30 and TRBJ2-1, with 9 bases matching TRBD2. The sequenced sample was PBMCs, obtained from a glioma patient whose treatment included an IDH1 peptide vaccine. The CDR3 sequence is CAWIGGRGREQFF. CDR3 nucleotides: TGTGCCTGGATAGGCGGGAGGGGTCGAGAGCAGTTCTTC.